This is a list of T cell receptor beta chains from one sample in a study of long-term antiretroviral therapy in people with HIV. Profiling relied on immunoSEQ multiplex PCR, and the TCRdb table lists in-frame clones only, not all of them. The profile shows about 24,000 clones, 85% to 95% of them singletons. Material: unsorted PBMCs, obtained about 5 years after starting antiretroviral therapy. These receptors were collected from a woman aged 45-60 years with HIV. Both conserved end residues are part of each CDR3. D genes are given only for firm matches. Part of the rows lack a size; the others show once, few, many or a class for expanded clones.

V gene	D gene	clone size	J gene	CDR3 DNA	CDR3 protein
TRBV28	.	.	TRBJ2-1	TGTGCCAGCAGCCTTATCCCCTCTACTAGCTATGAGCAGTTCTTC	CASSLIPSTSYEQFF
TRBV29-1	.	once	TRBJ2-7	TGCAGCGTTGCTGAGGTTAGCGAAGCCTGCGAGCAGTACTTC	CSVAEVSEACEQYF
TRBV29-1	TRBD2	.	TRBJ2-1	TGCAGCGTTGAGGGTTCGGGAGGATCCTACAATGAGCAGTTCTTC	CSVEGSGGSYNEQFF
TRBV6-5	TRBD2	.	TRBJ2-7	TGTGCCAGCAGTTACTCAGGACTAGATTACGAGCAGTACTTC	CASSYSGLDYEQYF
TRBV19	TRBD2	.	TRBJ2-7	TGTGCCAGTAGTATAGATGAGGGGAGGGCCGTTTACGAGCAGTACTTC	CASSIDEGRAVYEQYF
TRBV27	.	once	TRBJ2-3	TGTGCCAGCAGTTTATCGGTCGACAGCACAGATACGCAGTATTTT	CASSLSVDSTDTQYF
TRBV6-6	.	few	TRBJ2-7	TGTGCCAGCAGCTCCCCCACAGGGACCTCCTACGAGCAGTACTTC	CASSSPTGTSYEQYF
TRBV15	.	.	TRBJ1-1	TGTGCCACCAGCCTATCCGGTGGCACTGAAGCTTTCTTT	CATSLSGGTEAFF
TRBV6-1	.	.	TRBJ2-7	TGTGCCAGCAACCAGGCCTACGAGCAGTACTTC	CASNQAYEQYF
TRBV27	TRBD2	.	TRBJ2-2	TGTGCCAGCACCTCAGAGGGACTAGCGGGACCTACCCCACAAAGGTCCGGGGAGCTGTTTTTT	CASTSEGLAGPTPQRSGELFF
TRBV7-9	TRBD2	.	TRBJ2-3	TGTGCCAGCAGGTCAAGCGGGGGCACAGATACGCAGTATTTT	CASRSSGGTDTQYF
TRBV10-3	.	.	TRBJ2-3	TGTGCCATCAGTGACTTCCGGGACTCGGGCTCAGATACGCAGTATTTT	CAISDFRDSGSDTQYF
TRBV7-9	TRBD1	.	TRBJ2-7	TGTGCCAGTTCGCCGGGACAGCAAACCTACGAGCAGTACTTC	CASSPGQQTYEQYF
TRBV18	.	.	TRBJ1-2	TGTGCCAGCTCACTGCAGGGGCGTGAATATGGCTACACCTTC	CASSLQGREYGYTF
TRBV11-3	.	.	TRBJ2-1	TGTGCCAGCAGCGAGGGAAGCACCTATGAGCAGTTCTTC	CASSEGSTYEQFF
TRBV4-3	.	.	TRBJ2-7	TGCGCCAGCAGCCAAGAATGGGACATTGGCTCCTACGAGCAGTACTTC	CASSQEWDIGSYEQYF
TRBV5-1	TRBD2	few	TRBJ2-2	TGCGCCAGCAGCTTGGAGGGGACTACCCCAACGAACACCGGGGAGCTGTTTTTT	CASSLEGTTPTNTGELFF
TRBV4-2	TRBD2	.	TRBJ2-3	TGTGCCAGCAGCCAAGATCGAGTTAGCGGGAGAGATACGCAGTATTTT	CASSQDRVSGRDTQYF
TRBV4-2	TRBD2	.	TRBJ2-3	TGTGCCAGCAGCCAGGGACTAGCGGGAGGGCCTGGAGATACGCAGTATTTT	CASSQGLAGGPGDTQYF
TRBV5-1	.	.	TRBJ1-2	TGCGCCAGCAGCTTGACCGGCGGGCTGAACTATGGCTACACCTTC	CASSLTGGLNYGYTF
TRBV5-5	TRBD1	.	TRBJ2-7	TGTGCCAGCAGCTTGTCGGGGTCAGGACAGGCGAGCTACGAGCAGTACTTC	CASSLSGSGQASYEQYF
TRBV13	TRBD2	once	TRBJ2-2	TGTGCCAGCACCAGCGGGGGGTTCACCGGGGAGCTGTTTTTT	CASTSGGFTGELFF
TRBV5-6	.	.	TRBJ2-7	TGTGCCAGCAGCTTGAACGGCGTTGATTACGAGCAGTACTTC	CASSLNGVDYEQYF
TRBV5-1	TRBD1	.	TRBJ1-3	TGCGCCAGCAGCACTACGAGGGACAGATATGTTCGCTCTGGAAACACCATATATTTT	CASSTTRDRYVRSGNTIYF
TRBV5-1	.	.	TRBJ2-5	TGCGCCAGCCTCGGAGACAGTCTGGAGACCCAGTACTTC	CASLGDSLETQYF
TRBV7-9	.	.	TRBJ2-7	TGTGCCAGCAGCCGGAGGACAGAAAGCTCCTACGAGCAGTACTTC	CASSRRTESSYEQYF
TRBV19	.	.	TRBJ2-1	TGTGCCAGTAACCCGGGGGCCTACAATGAGCAGTTCTTC	CASNPGAYNEQFF
TRBV19	.	.	TRBJ2-4	TGTGCCAGTACCCCTCGGGGCCTAGCCAAAAACATTCAGTACTTC	CASTPRGLAKNIQYF